These 28 T cell receptor beta chains share one sample of origin, sequenced in a study of blood T cell repertoires in COVID-19. The method was immunoSEQ multiplex PCR; TCRdb's version includes in-frame clones alone and lacks a portion of them. Of about 200,000 clones in the sample, 75% to 90% were seen once. Input material: peripheral blood. The receptors come from a man in his sixties with acute or convalescent COVID-19.

The V and J genes are TRBV11-2 and TRBJ2-1; 7 positions match TRBD2. J was trimmed by 2 bases and V by 11 bases; bases with no gene match: 9. Germline V gives CDR1 SGHAT, CDR2 FQNNGV. The CDR3 runs 14 residues. The CDR3 loop is CAGASAGPYNEQFF. Here the CDR3 DNA reads TGTGCCGGGGCATCAGCGGGACCCTACAATGAGCAGTTCTTC. Full variable domain (remainder filled in from reference TRBV11-2 and TRBJ2-1): EAGVAQSPRYKIIEKRQSVAFWCNPISGHATLYWYQQILGQGPKLLIQFQNNGVVDDSQLPKDRFSAERLKGVDSTLKIQPAKLEDSAVYLCAGASAGPYNEQFFGPGTRLTVL.

This chain connects TRBV3-1 (or the pseudogene TRBV3-2) to TRBJ2-7; a weak D match, TRBD1 (6 bases). From germline, CDR1 is LGHDT and CDR2 YNNKEL (reference sequence). V was pared by 3 bases and J by 3 bases, with 9 bases between. The CDR3 runs 13 residues. This CDR3 is CASSHNRDYEQYF. The CDR3 DNA reads as TGTGCCAGCAGCCACAACAGGGACTACGAGCAGTACTTC.

This clone was detected once. Other DNA sequences in this specimen translate into the identical CDR3. This chain uses TRBV5-1 with TRBJ2-2, with 9 bases lining up with TRBD2. Germline CDR1 is SGHRS and CDR2 is YFSETQ. The V gene end was trimmed by 0 bases and the J gene end by 6 bases; junction bases not matched to a gene: 6. The CDR3 is 16 residues long. CDR3 bases: TGCGCCAGCAGCTTGGCGCGGGGGGGCGCGTCCGGGGAGCTGTTTTTT. Translated, it gives CASSLARGGASGELFF.

CDR3 sequence: CASSLWTVDSPLHF. The DNA of the CDR3 is TGTGCCAGCAGCTTGTGGACAGTCGATTCACCCCTCCACTTT. The genes are TRBV5-8 and TRBJ1-6; tentative D call: TRBD1 (6 bases). V was cut by 1 base and J by 8 bases, with 10 bases left in between. The germline CDR1 and CDR2 sequences are SGHTS and YDEGEE. The CDR3 runs to 14 residues.

This clone came up once. V is TRBV7-8 and J is TRBJ2-7; tentative D call: TRBD1 (6 bases). CDR1 and CDR2 (germline): SGHVS, FQNEAQ. This CDR3 is built from 14 residues. Trimming took off 4 bases at V and 7 bases at J, with 17 bases between the two ends. CDR3 nucleotide sequence: TGTGCCAGCAGCTCAACAGGGTTTTTGCTGGAGCAGTACTTC. It yields the protein CASSSTGFLLEQYF.

The chain links TRBV19 to TRBJ1-5, with a tentative D call TRBD1 (6 bases). Germline CDR1 reads LNHDA; CDR2 reads SQIVND (reference sequence). The CDR3 is 16 residues long. V gave up 5 bases and J gave up 0 bases, with 14 bases separating them. The CDR3 reads CASSGRGPYSNQPQHF. The CDR3 region has the DNA TGTGCCAGTAGTGGCAGGGGCCCCTATAGCAATCAGCCCCAGCATTTT.

This rearrangement joins TRBV18 to TRBJ2-7; 10 bases match TRBD2. J gave up 5 bases and V 1 base, and 8 bases lay outside the gene matches. Germline V gene data show CDR1 as KGHSH and CDR2 as LQKENI. CDR3 size: 16 residues. This CDR3 is CASSPLLLAGANEQYF. The CDR3 DNA reads TGTGCCAGCTCACCACTTTTGCTAGCGGGAGCCAACGAGCAGTACTTC.

This clone appeared a single time. This sequence joins TRBV3-1 (or the pseudogene TRBV3-2) and TRBJ1-2; 9 bases agree with TRBD1. CDR3 size: 14 residues. The germline V gene has CDR1 LGHDT and CDR2 YNNKEL (reference sequence). Germline trimming cut 4 bases from V and 5 bases from J; bases unmatched to any gene: 5. CDR3 residues: CASSPTTGGYGYTF. Here the CDR3 DNA reads TGTGCCAGCAGCCCCACGACAGGGGGGTATGGCTACACCTTC.

This clone was recorded once. CDR3 sequence reads: CASSFQKYEQYF. DNA of the CDR3: TGTGCCAGCAGTTTTCAGAAGTACGAGCAGTACTTC. This chain links TRBV12-3 or TRBV12-4 with TRBJ2-7; D is unresolved. Trimming shortened V by 3 bases and J by 4 bases, and 7 bases separated the two germline ends. CDR3 size: 12 residues.

The rearrangement links TRBV7-9 to TRBJ1-2; a possible D gene is TRBD1 (6 bases). The V and J ends lost 1 base and 2 bases respectively, with 11 bases between them. This CDR3 is built from 15 residues. Germline lookup yields CDR1 SEHNR and CDR2 FQNEAQ (reference sequence). The CDR3 sequence is CASSLGETGNYGYTF. CDR3 DNA: TGTGCCAGCAGCTTAGGGGAGACAGGAAACTATGGCTACACCTTC.

This clone was seen a few times. The chain recombines TRBV29-1 with TRBJ2-1, with 10 bases lining up with TRBD2. Germline CDR1 is SQVTM and CDR2 is ANQGSEA. Trimming cost V 7 bases and J 12 bases; bases outside gene matches: 15. The CDR3 sequence is 14 residues long. This chain's CDR3 is CSAGVGSGRTTQFF. CDR3 coding DNA: TGCAGCGCCGGAGTGGGTAGCGGGAGGACAACGCAGTTCTTC.

This clone was picked up one time. The CDR3 DNA reads as TGTGCCAGCAGTTTCAGGGGGGCGGACACCATATATTTT. It is translated as CASSFRGADTIYF. The V gene is TRBV27, the J gene TRBJ1-3; TRBD1 agrees at 7 bases. Germline CDR1 MNHEY, CDR2 SMNVEV (reference sequence). The CDR3 extends over 13 amino acids. V lost 3 bases and J lost 8; bases outside the gene matches: 4.

The chain uses TRBV25-1 and TRBJ2-7, with 8 bases matching TRBD2. Trimming cost V 2 bases and J 2 bases; bases outside gene matches: 5. The V gene's germline CDR1 is MGHDK and CDR2 SYGVNS. The CDR3 is made up of 15 amino acids. CDR3 DNA sequence: TGTGCCAGCAGTGAACTAGCGGGTAAACCCTACGAGCAGTACTTC. Protein sequence: CASSELAGKPYEQYF.

The V gene is TRBV11-1, the J gene TRBJ1-3; D gene unclear. The CDR3 has 13 amino acids. CDR1 is SGHAT, CDR2 FQDESV, per germline (reference sequence). Deletions cut 3 bases from V and 4 bases from J, with 7 bases between. CDR3 in amino acids: CASSFDNGNTIYF. Written as DNA, the CDR3 is TGTGCCAGCAGCTTTGACAACGGAAACACCATATATTTT.

The rearrangement links TRBV7-9 to TRBJ1-5; possibly TRBD1 for D (5 bases). CDR3 size: 15 residues. V lost 0 bases and J 3 bases, leaving 9 bases between the germline ends. The germline CDR1 and CDR2 sequences are SEHNR and FQNEAQ (reference sequence). The CDR3 nucleotides read TGTGCCAGCAGCTTAGCGGCAGGGTACAATCAGCCCCAGCATTTT. This gives the protein CASSLAAGYNQPQHF.

The J gene is TRBJ1-2, the V gene TRBV27; D remains ambiguous. Trimming stripped 4 bases from V and 8 bases from J, with 14 bases between. The length of the CDR3 is 13 residues. Looked up from germline, CDR1 is MNHEY and CDR2 is SMNVEV (reference sequence). The DNA of the CDR3 is TGTGCCAGCAGTTCCAACCTAATTTTGGGCTACACCTTC. Its translation: CASSSNLILGYTF.

The rearrangement uses TRBV27 and TRBJ2-1; 8 nucleotides match TRBD2. From germline, CDR1 is MNHEY and CDR2 SMNVEV (reference sequence). The junction had 7 bases not matched to a gene; V was cut back by 5 bases and J by 4 bases. The CDR3 has 15 residues. The CDR3 sequence is CASSMTSVPYNEQFF. CDR3 in DNA: TGTGCCAGCAGTATGACTAGCGTACCTTACAATGAGCAGTTCTTC.

The chain couples TRBV4-3 to TRBJ2-1; D perhaps matches TRBD2 (5 bases). Germline-derived CDR1 and CDR2 are LGHNA and YSLEER. CDR3 length equals 17 residues. V was shortened by 4 bases and J by 2 bases, with 18 bases between the two germline ends. CDR3 in DNA: TGCGCCAGCAGCCTAGGCGTTGAGGGTTCCGCCTACAATGAGCAGTTCTTC. Amino acids: CASSLGVEGSAYNEQFF.

The gene calls are TRBV13 and TRBJ1-4; D is undetermined. V was trimmed by 5 bases and J by 8 bases, leaving 12 bases between them. The CDR3 spans 13 residues. In germline, CDR1 is PRHDT, CDR2 FYEKMQ (reference sequence). CDR3 coding DNA: TGTGCCAGCAGCCATGAAAGAAGCGAAAAACTGTTTTTT. Protein: CASSHERSEKLFF.

The chain joins TRBV7-9 to TRBJ2-3, with 7 positions matching TRBD2. V was clipped by 8 bases and J by 0 bases; unmatched bases: 11. CDR3 length: 16 amino acids. Looked up from germline, CDR1 is SEHNR and CDR2 is FQNEAQ (reference sequence). This chain's CDR3 is CASPGGGILSTDTQYF. The CDR3 nucleotides are TGTGCCAGCCCTGGGGGGGGGATACTAAGCACAGATACGCAGTATTTT.

This clone was seen many times. The gene calls are TRBV28 and TRBJ1-5, with a weak D call TRBD1 (5 bases). Germline assignment: CDR1 MDHEN and CDR2 SYDVKM. This CDR3 has 18 amino acids. V was cut by 7 bases and J by 0 bases, with 22 bases left in between. CDR3 sequence (DNA): TGTGCCAGCAATCCGCTTTTCCTCCAGGGATATAGCAATCAGCCCCAGCATTTT. Translation: CASNPLFLQGYSNQPQHF.

The V call is TRBV4-1, the J call TRBJ2-7, with D uncertain. This CDR3 comprises 15 residues. The V gene lost 0 bases and the J gene lost 0 bases, with 9 bases spanning the gap. The germline gives CDR1 MGHRA, CDR2 YSYEKL. CDR3 sequence: CASSQDPVSSYEQYF. The CDR3 DNA is TGCGCCAGCAGCCAAGATCCCGTGAGCTCCTACGAGCAGTACTTC.

This clone was observed once. The V and J genes are TRBV12-3 or TRBV12-4 and TRBJ2-1; D is ambiguous. The germline V and J ends were trimmed by 6 bases and 2 bases, with 8 bases remaining between them. The CDR3 is 13 amino acids. Here the CDR3 reads CASSQNTYNEQFF. CDR3 nucleotides: TGTGCCAGCAGCCAAAACACCTACAATGAGCAGTTCTTC.

The V gene is TRBV4-2, the J gene TRBJ2-3; 8 bases are shared with TRBD2. The CDR3 runs to 16 residues. The V gene end was trimmed by 4 bases and the J gene end by 3 bases; junction bases not matched to a gene: 9. Germline-derived CDR1 and CDR2 are LGHNA and YNFKEQ. In DNA, the CDR3 is TGTGCCAGCAGCCCCGGGGGGGCCTCTGGGACAGATACGCAGTATTTT. This translates into CASSPGGASGTDTQYF.

This chain joins TRBV7-2 and TRBJ2-3; TRBD2 matches at 9 bases. The germline CDR1 and CDR2 sequences are SGHTA and FQGNSA. CDR3 length equals 17 residues. With V trimmed by 1 base and J by 1 base, 6 bases remained unmatched. CDR3 sequence (DNA): TGTGCCAGCAGCTTAGGGTTCCAGCGGGGGGGCACAGATACGCAGTATTTT. It codes for CASSLGFQRGGTDTQYF.

The chain joins TRBV27 to TRBJ2-7, with 13 bases fitting TRBD2. The J segment lost 0 bases and the V segment lost 5 bases, leaving 4 bases of the junction unmatched. The CDR3 is made up of 16 amino acids. In germline, CDR1 is MNHEY, CDR2 SMNVEV (reference sequence). Here the CDR3 DNA reads TGTGCCAGCAGTCCCAGGACTAGCGGGAGCTCCTACGAGCAGTACTTC. It codes for CASSPRTSGSSYEQYF.

The rearrangement links TRBV4-2 to TRBJ2-3; D possibly corresponds to TRBD2 (6 bases). CDR3 length equals 17 residues. Trimming left V 0 bases short and J 2 bases short, with 15 bases between. CDR1 is LGHNA and CDR2 is YNFKEQ in the germline V gene. CDR3 sequence: CASSQDHARDFTDTQYF. Here the CDR3 DNA reads TGTGCCAGCAGCCAAGATCACGCGCGGGATTTCACAGATACGCAGTATTTT.

This clone was seen a single time. The J gene is TRBJ1-2, the V gene TRBV19; TRBD1 matches at 7 bases. The junction had 7 bases not matched to a gene; V was cut back by 3 bases and J by 3 bases. The CDR3 sequence is 15 residues long. Germline V gives CDR1 LNHDA, CDR2 SQIVND (reference sequence). The CDR3 loop is CASSIQGGRYYGYTF. DNA of the CDR3: TGTGCCAGTAGTATCCAGGGGGGAAGATACTATGGCTACACCTTC.